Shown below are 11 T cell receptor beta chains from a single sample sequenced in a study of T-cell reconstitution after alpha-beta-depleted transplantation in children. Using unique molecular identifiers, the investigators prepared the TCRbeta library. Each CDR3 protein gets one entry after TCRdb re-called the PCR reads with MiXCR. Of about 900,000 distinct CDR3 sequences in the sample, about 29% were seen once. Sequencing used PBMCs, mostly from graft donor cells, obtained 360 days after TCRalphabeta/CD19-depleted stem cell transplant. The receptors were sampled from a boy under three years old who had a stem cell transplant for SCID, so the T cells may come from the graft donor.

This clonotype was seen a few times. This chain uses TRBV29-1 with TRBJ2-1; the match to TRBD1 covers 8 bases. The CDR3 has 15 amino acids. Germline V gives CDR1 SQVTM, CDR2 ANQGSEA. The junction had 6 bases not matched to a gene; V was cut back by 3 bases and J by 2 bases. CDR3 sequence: CSVDGTGVTYNEQFF. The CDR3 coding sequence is TGCAGCGTTGATGGGACAGGAGTAACCTACAATGAGCAGTTCTTC.

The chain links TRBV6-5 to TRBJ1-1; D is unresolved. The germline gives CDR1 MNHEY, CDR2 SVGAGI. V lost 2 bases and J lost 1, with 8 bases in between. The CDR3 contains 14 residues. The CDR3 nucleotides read TGTGCCAGCAGTTACGGGCGGTCGAACACTGAAGCTTTCTTT. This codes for CASSYGRSNTEAFF.

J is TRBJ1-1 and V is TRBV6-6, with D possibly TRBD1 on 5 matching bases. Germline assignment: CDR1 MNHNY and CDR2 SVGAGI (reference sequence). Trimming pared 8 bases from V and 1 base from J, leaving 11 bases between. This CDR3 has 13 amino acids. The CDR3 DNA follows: TGTGCCAGCTCAAAAGGGGCGAACACTGAAGCTTTCTTT. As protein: CASSKGANTEAFF.

This chain's CDR3 is CASSDPKSGESYEQYF. CDR3 DNA sequence: TGTGCCAGCAGTGATCCGAAATCAGGGGAGTCCTACGAGCAGTACTTC. The chain couples TRBV25-1 to TRBJ2-7, with TRBD1 as a possible D gene (6 bases). V dropped 3 bases and J dropped 1 base, with 16 bases sitting between them. The germline V gene has CDR1 MGHDK and CDR2 SYGVNS. This CDR3 comprises 16 residues.

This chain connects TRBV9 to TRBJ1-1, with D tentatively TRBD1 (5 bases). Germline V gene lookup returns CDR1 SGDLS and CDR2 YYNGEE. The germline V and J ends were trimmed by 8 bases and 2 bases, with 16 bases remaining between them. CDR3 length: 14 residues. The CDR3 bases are TGTGCCAGTAGACCGGGGGGACCTAACACTGAAGCTTTCTTT. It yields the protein CASRPGGPNTEAFF.

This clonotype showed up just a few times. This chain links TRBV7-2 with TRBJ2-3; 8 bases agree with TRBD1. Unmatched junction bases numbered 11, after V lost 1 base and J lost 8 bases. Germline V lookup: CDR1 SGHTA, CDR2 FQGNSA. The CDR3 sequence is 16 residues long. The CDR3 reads CASSLGGRGLFGTQYF. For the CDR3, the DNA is TGTGCCAGCAGCTTAGGCGGCAGGGGGCTGTTTGGTACGCAGTATTTT.

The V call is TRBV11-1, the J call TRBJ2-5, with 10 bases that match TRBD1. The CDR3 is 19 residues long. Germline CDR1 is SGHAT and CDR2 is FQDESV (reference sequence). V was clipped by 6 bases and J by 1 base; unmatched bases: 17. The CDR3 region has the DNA TGTGCCAGCAGTTTGCTACCGGGACAGGGGCTCAGGACCCAAGAGACCCAGTACTTC. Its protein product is CASSLLPGQGLRTQETQYF.

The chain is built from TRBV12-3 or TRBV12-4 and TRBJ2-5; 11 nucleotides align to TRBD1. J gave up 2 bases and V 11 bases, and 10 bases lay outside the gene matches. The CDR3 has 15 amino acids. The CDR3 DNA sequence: TGTGCCTGCGCTTGGGACAGGGGGGGTCAAGAGACCCAGTACTTC. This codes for CACAWDRGGQETQYF.

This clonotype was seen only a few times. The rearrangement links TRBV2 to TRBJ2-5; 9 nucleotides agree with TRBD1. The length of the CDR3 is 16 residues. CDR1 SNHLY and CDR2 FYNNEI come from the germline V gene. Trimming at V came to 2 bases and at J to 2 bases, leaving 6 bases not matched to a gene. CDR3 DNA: TGTGCCAGCAGTGAATGGGGGACAGGGCCTCAAGAGACCCAGTACTTC. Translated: CASSEWGTGPQETQYF.

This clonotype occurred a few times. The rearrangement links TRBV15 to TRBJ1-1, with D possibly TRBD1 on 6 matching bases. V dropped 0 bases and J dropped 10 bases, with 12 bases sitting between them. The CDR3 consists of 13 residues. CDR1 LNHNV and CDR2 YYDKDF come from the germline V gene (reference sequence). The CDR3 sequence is CATSRDWGAGAFF. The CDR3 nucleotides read TGTGCCACCAGCAGAGATTGGGGGGCAGGAGCTTTCTTT.

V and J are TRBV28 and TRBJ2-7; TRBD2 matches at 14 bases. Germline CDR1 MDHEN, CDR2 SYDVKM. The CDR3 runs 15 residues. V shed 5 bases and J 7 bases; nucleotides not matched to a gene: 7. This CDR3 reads CASSGGLAGVGEQYF. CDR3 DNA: TGTGCCAGCAGTGGGGGACTAGCGGGGGTCGGAGAGCAGTACTTC.